This T cell receptor (beta chain) was identified in a study of T cells after posttransplantation cyclophosphamide. Study observations and caveats: Recipient CMV seropositivity and CMV reactivation strongly tracked TRB clonality. Blood and skin or GI T cell repertoires showed limited TRB overlap.

On this clone: As yet, its antigen is unknown.

Peripheral blood was collected from the related graft donor on the marrow donation day. Here immunoSEQ multiplex PCR was the method, and the copy in TCRdb shows in-frame clones only, minus some. Recorded here are about 24,000 clones, none singletons. The CDR3 is 13 residues long. Germline CDR1 SGHTA, CDR2 FQGNSA. Trimming removed 1 base from V and 4 bases from J, with 8 bases in between. The receptor was isolated from a woman aged 60-75 years in good health, CMV-negative, and a related stem cell transplant donor. This chain uses TRBV7-2 with TRBJ2-7; D is unclear. The sequenced sample was PBMCs. The CDR3 here is CASSLGLRYEQYV. For the CDR3, the DNA is TGTGCCAGCAGCTTAGGACTCAGATACGAGCAGTACGTC.